The present TCR beta chain was sequenced within a study of CD4 and CD8 cells across lung adenocarcinoma regions. The patients had localized lung adenocarcinoma, a non-small cell subtype. Germline CDR1 is SGHRS and CDR2 is YFSETQ. The CDR3 runs 15 residues. The V gene lost 0 bases and the J gene lost 9 bases, with 16 bases spanning the gap. This clonotype has at least ten counts. TCRdb re-called the PCR reads with MiXCR, one entry per CDR3 protein. The table has some 25,000 distinct CDR3 sequences, around half seen once; the top ten hold approximately 48%. The rearrangement links TRBV5-1 to TRBJ2-1; possibly TRBD1 or TRBD2 for D (5 bases each). The sequencing input was CD8+ T cells from the center of a lung tumor. This clonotype originated in a male donor with lung adenocarcinoma. The CD4 and CD8 labels of this study may be unreliable. Here the CDR3 DNA reads TGCGCCAGCAGCTTGGTGGCTAGCCGAGGGACTGAGCAGTTCTTC. Residues: CASSLVASRGTEQFF.